The 26 T cell receptor beta chains reported below all come from one sample, sequenced in a study of PD-L1 blockade in urothelial cancer. Some clones are missing from TCRdb's copy, which holds only in-frame ones; the method was immunoSEQ multiplex PCR. The table has more than 85,000 clones, roughly 87% seen once; the top ten hold roughly 2%. Stated time point: pretreatment peripheral blood. Sequencing used PBMCs, obtained around atezolizumab (anti-PD-L1) treatment. These receptors all stem from a man in his fifties or sixties with urothelial cancer.

The chain employs TRBV23-1 and TRBJ1-1; 7 bases agree with TRBD1. TRBV23-1 is assigned to the ORF class and has an uncertain function. J gave up 6 bases and V 6 bases, and 7 bases lay outside the gene matches. This CDR3 has 13 residues. CDR3 DNA sequence: TGCGCCAGCAGCCACGGGACAGCCCCTGAAGCTTTCTTT. Protein product: CASSHGTAPEAFF.

The V gene is TRBV6-1, the J gene TRBJ1-3, with 7 bases fitting TRBD1. This CDR3 contains 15 residues. After removal of 3 bases from V and 6 bases from J, the junction contained 8 bases not matched to a gene. CDR1 is MNHNS, CDR2 SASEGT, per germline. CDR3: CASSDRGTIANTIYF. CDR3 DNA: TGTGCCAGCAGTGACAGGGGGACGATAGCAAACACCATATATTTT.

Only one count was recorded for this clone. The chain couples TRBV7-9 to TRBJ2-5; a weak D match, TRBD1 (6 bases). This CDR3 region has 14 residues. Germline V gene data show CDR1 as SEHNR and CDR2 as FQNEAQ (reference sequence). V shed 3 bases and J shed 5 bases, with 13 bases lying between them. CDR3 in amino acids: CASSFSGVRETQYF. The DNA of the CDR3 is TGTGCCAGCAGCTTCTCAGGGGTTCGTGAGACCCAGTACTTC.

The V gene is TRBV9, the J gene TRBJ2-5; TRBD2 aligns across 7 bases. The germline V gene encodes CDR1 SGDLS and CDR2 YYNGEE. Trimming took 2 bases from V and 1 from J; bases not matched to a gene: 2. This CDR3 has 14 residues. Written as DNA, the CDR3 is TGTGCCAGCAGCGTCGCTAGCGGCCAAGAGACCCAGTACTTC. It specifies CASSVASGQETQYF.

The chain uses TRBV5-1 and TRBJ1-3; D ambiguous. Per the germline V gene, CDR1 is SGHRS and CDR2 is YFSETQ. The CDR3 length is 15 residues. V lost 2 bases and J 0 bases, leaving 9 bases between the germline ends. For the CDR3, the DNA is TGCGCCAGCAGCTTTGGGCAGGCCTCTGGAAACACCATATATTTT. It is translated as CASSFGQASGNTIYF. The variable domain in full, with the rest retrieved from reference TRBV5-1 and TRBJ1-3, is KAGVTQTPRYLIKTRGQQVTLSCSPISGHRSVSWYQQTPGQGLQFLFEYFSETQRNKGNFPGRFSGRQFSNSRSEMNVSTLELGDSALYLCASSFGQASGNTIYFGEGSWLTVV.

The CDR3 DNA reads TGCAGCGTCGGAGCCGGGACAGCGAACACCGGGGAGCTGTTTTTT. Protein sequence: CSVGAGTANTGELFF. The rearrangement links TRBV29-1 to TRBJ2-2; 7 positions agree with TRBD1. With 6 bases clipped from V and 0 bases from J, the junction kept 7 bases outside the gene matches. The length of the CDR3 is 15 residues. Germline V gene sequence: CDR1 SQVTM, CDR2 ANQGSEA.

This chain links TRBV19 with TRBJ1-5; 7 bases agree with TRBD1. CDR1 LNHDA and CDR2 SQIVND come from the germline V gene (reference sequence). J was trimmed by 7 bases and V by 1 base; bases with no gene match: 7. This CDR3 has 15 residues. CDR3 sequence reads: CASSIGSLGGQPQHF. The CDR3 nucleotides read TGTGCCAGTAGTATAGGGAGTTTAGGGGGCCAGCCCCAGCATTTT.

This clone has only one observation. The V call is TRBV7-2, the J call TRBJ2-3; D might be TRBD1 (6 bases). This CDR3 comprises 16 residues. Trimming pared 4 bases from V and 1 base from J, leaving 15 bases between. The germline V gene has CDR1 SGHTA and CDR2 FQGNSA. The CDR3 here is CASSSYGPGGTDTQYF. Here the CDR3 DNA reads TGTGCCAGCAGCTCTTACGGCCCAGGGGGCACAGATACGCAGTATTTT.

The chain joins TRBV7-9 to TRBJ2-1; 16 nucleotides line up with TRBD2. CDR1 is SEHNR and CDR2 is FQNEAQ in the germline V gene (reference sequence). The ends lost 3 bases at V and 7 bases at J; junction bases unmatched: 3. CDR3 length equals 16 residues. CDR3 residues: CASSLGGLAGGNEQFF. The CDR3 bases are TGTGCCAGCAGCTTGGGGGGACTAGCGGGAGGGAATGAGCAGTTCTTC.

This chain uses TRBV11-3 with TRBJ1-4; D is undetermined. V was cut by 3 bases and J by 8 bases, with 10 bases left in between. Per the germline V gene, CDR1 is SGHNT and CDR2 is YENEEA. CDR3 size: 13 residues. For the CDR3, the DNA is TGTGCCAGCAGCTTCCTACTGGAGGAAAAACTGTTTTTT. Translating gives CASSFLLEEKLFF.

The chain recombines TRBV2 with TRBJ2-7; 12 bases fit TRBD2. CDR3 size: 19 residues. V was clipped by 6 bases and J by 7 bases; unmatched bases: 22. Germline CDR1 SNHLY, CDR2 FYNNEI. CDR3 sequence (DNA): TGTGCCAGCAGCAGTACCGGGACGGCGCTAGCGGGGGGGTTCTCGGAGCAGTACTTC. It codes for CASSSTGTALAGGFSEQYF.

V is TRBV7-9 and J is TRBJ2-3; 12 nucleotides line up with TRBD2. The CDR3 sequence is 16 residues long. Germline V lookup: CDR1 SEHNR, CDR2 FQNEAQ (reference sequence). Germline trimming cut 5 bases from V and 2 bases from J; bases unmatched to any gene: 5. As DNA, the CDR3 is TGTGCCAGCAGCCCAAGGACTAGCGGGATCACAGATACGCAGTATTTT. Translation: CASSPRTSGITDTQYF.

The chain carries TRBV13 and TRBJ2-7; TRBD2 matches 12 bases. The CDR3 totals 14 residues. V was clipped by 3 bases and J by 7 bases; unmatched bases: 4. Germline V gives CDR1 PRHDT, CDR2 FYEKMQ (reference sequence). CDR3 in amino acids: CASSFGLAGREQYF. CDR3 sequence (DNA): TGTGCCAGCAGCTTTGGACTAGCGGGAAGAGAGCAGTACTTC.

This sequence joins TRBV18 and TRBJ1-2; no definite D call. The CDR3 totals 14 residues. V dropped 2 bases and J dropped 5 bases, with 12 bases sitting between them. Germline assignment: CDR1 KGHSH and CDR2 LQKENI. This CDR3 is CASSPDGKPYGYTF. The CDR3 coding sequence is TGTGCCAGCTCACCAGACGGGAAACCGTATGGCTACACCTTC.

The CDR3 DNA reads as TGTGCCAGCAGCGCGGGGGAGGGGTACGAGCAGTACTTC. It is translated as CASSAGEGYEQYF. The rearrangement uses TRBV9 and TRBJ2-7; TRBD2 agrees at 7 bases. Germline V lookup: CDR1 SGDLS, CDR2 YYNGEE. The CDR3 loop spans 13 amino acids. V gave up 3 bases and J gave up 4 bases; unmatched junction bases: 4. The full variable domain, its missing parts supplied by reference TRBV9 and TRBJ2-7, is DSGVTQTPKHLITATGQRVTLRCSPRSGDLSVYWYQQSLDQGLQFLIQYYNGEERAKGNILERFSAQQFPDLHSELNLSSLELGDSALYFCASSAGEGYEQYFGPGTRLTVT.

This clone was seen a handful of times. V is TRBV29-1 and J is TRBJ2-3, with D tentatively TRBD2 (5 bases). The CDR3 loop spans 13 amino acids. Germline values: CDR1 SQVTM, CDR2 ANQGSEA. V was cut by 7 bases and J by 2 bases, with 13 bases left in between. CDR3 in amino acids: CSGELVNTDTQYF. CDR3 sequence (DNA): TGCAGCGGGGAGCTAGTCAACACAGATACGCAGTATTTT.

The rearrangement uses TRBV13 and TRBJ2-3; TRBD1 matches at 7 bases. The CDR3 has 16 amino acids. The germline V gene encodes CDR1 PRHDT and CDR2 FYEKMQ (reference sequence). V was clipped by 4 bases and J by 0 bases; unmatched bases: 7. The CDR3 DNA follows: TGTGCCAGCAGCTGGACAGGTTCATCTAGCACAGATACGCAGTATTTT. Translation gives CASSWTGSSSTDTQYF.

This clone was seen only a few times. The chain carries TRBV4-2 and TRBJ1-2, with a possible D match to TRBD1 (6 bases). V was cut by 3 bases and J by 4 bases, with 12 bases left in between. Per germline, CDR1 LGHNA and CDR2 YNFKEQ. This CDR3 comprises 14 residues. CDR3 DNA: TGTGCCAGCAGCCATGGTACAGGGCCCTATGGCTACACCTTC. Translated: CASSHGTGPYGYTF.

This clone was counted once. The rearrangement uses TRBV11-2 and TRBJ1-2; possibly TRBD1 for D (5 bases). The length of the CDR3 is 15 residues. Germline V gene sequence: CDR1 SGHAT, CDR2 FQNNGV. V lost 1 base, J lost 3 bases, and 12 bases lay in between. The CDR3 spells CASSLGQSSYYGYTF. DNA of the CDR3: TGTGCCAGCAGCTTAGGACAGTCTTCTTACTATGGCTACACCTTC.

This clone has only a few counts. The chain recombines TRBV18 with TRBJ1-2; TRBD1 matches 8 bases. J was trimmed by 5 bases and V by 3 bases; bases with no gene match: 5. This CDR3 is built from 14 residues. Germline V lookup: CDR1 KGHSH, CDR2 LQKENI. CDR3 in DNA: TGTGCCAGCTCACCCCAAGGACAGGGATATGGCTACACCTTC. Encoded protein: CASSPQGQGYGYTF.

The genes are TRBV7-9 and TRBJ1-2, with TRBD1 identical over 9 bases. V shed 5 bases, J shed 2 bases, and the junction held 3 bases outside the gene matches. The V gene's germline CDR1 is SEHNR and CDR2 FQNEAQ (reference sequence). This CDR3 region has 14 residues. The CDR3 sequence: CASSPTGGNYGYTF. The CDR3 nucleotides read TGTGCCAGCAGCCCGACAGGGGGAAACTATGGCTACACCTTC.

The chain couples TRBV19 to TRBJ1-2, with TRBD1 matching over 8 bases. Germline V CDR1 and CDR2: LNHDA, SQIVND (reference sequence). J was trimmed by 5 bases and V by 3 bases; bases with no gene match: 8. CDR3 length: 15 residues. DNA of the CDR3: TGTGCCAGTAGTATCAGTCAGGGGGCTTGGTATGGCTACACCTTC. It is translated as CASSISQGAWYGYTF.

V and J are TRBV5-4 and TRBJ1-1; D unclear. The V end lost 0 bases, the J end lost 1 base, and 13 bases lay between the germline ends. The length of the CDR3 is 16 residues. CDR1 and CDR2 (germline): SGHNT, YYREEE (reference sequence). CDR3 bases: TGTGCCAGCAGCTTGGACAGTACGTCAGCGAACACTGAAGCTTTCTTT. As protein: CASSLDSTSANTEAFF.

The table lists this clone with a few counts. The genes are TRBV5-6 and TRBJ2-7; D gene ambiguous. CDR1 SGHDT and CDR2 YYEEEE come from the germline V gene. The CDR3 is 13 amino acids. V was pared by 4 bases and J by 2 bases, with 10 bases between. In nucleotides, the CDR3 is TGTGCCAGCAGCCCTGGTGTAGCCTACGAGCAGTACTTC. Translation gives CASSPGVAYEQYF.

This chain joins TRBV9 and TRBJ2-3, with a weak D call TRBD2 (5 bases). Germline CDR1 is SGDLS and CDR2 is YYNGEE. The CDR3 is 17 residues long. V gave up 4 bases and J gave up 1 base, with 19 bases separating them. CDR3 in DNA: TGTGCCAGCAGCCCAACGGACTGGGCAGGCCGCACAGATACGCAGTATTTT. It codes for CASSPTDWAGRTDTQYF.

The chain carries TRBV7-9 and TRBJ2-7, with D unclear. The CDR3 covers 14 residues. Trimming removed 5 bases at V and 4 bases at J, with 15 bases between. Germline assignment: CDR1 SEHNR and CDR2 FQNEAQ (reference sequence). The CDR3 is CASSPGFQNYEQYF. The CDR3 coding sequence is TGTGCCAGCAGCCCAGGTTTCCAGAATTACGAGCAGTACTTC.